This is a list of T cell receptor beta chains from one sample in a study of cytomegalovirus exposure and HLA in healthy donors. The method was immunoSEQ multiplex PCR; TCRdb's version includes in-frame clones alone and lacks a portion of them. The sample shows about 140,000 clones, roughly three fifths of them seen only once. Sequenced sample: PBMCs. The receptors here all came from a woman aged 60-75 years in good health and CMV-seronegative. The CDR3 runs from the conserved cysteine through the conserved F or W. D genes are given only for firm matches. A row's size may be missing; if present it is once, few, many or a size class.

.,TRBV5-1,TRBJ2-1,TRBD1,TGCGCCAGCACCCACCGACAGGGAGTCTCCTACAATGAGCAGTTCTTC,CASTHRQGVSYNEQFF
few,TRBV28,TRBJ1-1,.,TGTGCCAGCTCAGGGAATAGGGCTGAAGCTTTCTTT,CASSGNRAEAFF
.,TRBV5-4,TRBJ2-3,.,TGTGCCAGCGGCACTAGCCCCGGGGCAGATACGCAGTATTTT,CASGTSPGADTQYF
.,TRBV29-1,TRBJ2-3,.,TGCAGCGTTGATGAGGGATTGACAGATACGCAGTATTTT,CSVDEGLTDTQYF
.,TRBV11-2,TRBJ1-1,.,TGTGCCAGCAGCTTAATAGGAGGCACGGGGGCTGAAGCTTTCTTT,CASSLIGGTGAEAFF
.,TRBV2,TRBJ2-1,TRBD2,TGTGCCAGCAGAAGACTAGCGGAAAACAATGAGCAGTTCTTC,CASRRLAENNEQFF
once,TRBV18,TRBJ2-1,TRBD1,TGTGCCAGCTCACCAATGAGACAGGGGAACAATGAGCAGTTCTTC,CASSPMRQGNNEQFF
.,TRBV5-1,TRBJ2-7,TRBD1,TGCGCCAGCAGCTTGGACAGGGGGAGTGTCGACGAGCAGTACTTC,CASSLDRGSVDEQYF
.,TRBV9,TRBJ2-2,TRBD2,TGTGCCAGCAGCGAAAACCCCACTACCGGGACTAGCAGGAACACCGGGGAGCTGTTTTTT,CASSENPTTGTSRNTGELFF
few,TRBV27,TRBJ2-3,TRBD2,TGTGCCAGCAGTTTATACGGGACTAGCGGGAGAGGAGATACGCAGTATTTT,CASSLYGTSGRGDTQYF
once,TRBV10-3,TRBJ2-2,.,TGTGCCATCAGGAGCCCGAAGGGGGGGACCGGGGAGCTGTTTTTT,CAIRSPKGGTGELFF
few,TRBV5-5,TRBJ2-1,TRBD2,TGTGCCAGCAGCTCCCTCGGGGCGGGGGGCTCCTACAATGAGCAGTTCTTC,CASSSLGAGGSYNEQFF
.,TRBV7-2,TRBJ2-7,TRBD2,TGTGCCAGCAGCCCATGGGGACTAGCGGGGGGGAGCTCCTACGAGCAGTACTTC,CASSPWGLAGGSSYEQYF
.,TRBV5-1,TRBJ2-7,.,TGCGCCAGCAGCTTGGCCCTAGGCTCCTACGAGCAGTACTTC,CASSLALGSYEQYF
.,TRBV7-8,TRBJ2-3,.,TGTGCCAGCAGCTTAGTGCAGAGCACAGATACGCAGTATTTT,CASSLVQSTDTQYF
.,TRBV7-9,TRBJ1-3,.,TGTGCCAGCAGCCCGAGACAATTGAAGGGAAACACCATATATTTT,CASSPRQLKGNTIYF
.,TRBV21-1,TRBJ2-7,.,TGTGCCAGCAGCAAAGTTGCCAAATCAACCTACGAGCAGTACTTC,CASSKVAKSTYEQYF
.,TRBV6-1,TRBJ2-5,.,TGTGCCAGCAGTGAATTGGGGGGAAGGGGAGAGACCCAGTACTTC,CASSELGGRGETQYF
.,TRBV7-3,TRBJ2-1,.,TGTGCCAGCAGCGACTTAGCACGCTCCTACAATGAGCAGTTCTTC,CASSDLARSYNEQFF
.,TRBV28,TRBJ2-7,TRBD1,TGTGCCAGCAGCCCCGGTGGGACAGGGGACTACGAGCAGTACTTC,CASSPGGTGDYEQYF
.,TRBV7-9,TRBJ2-2,TRBD2,TGTGCCAGCAGACCCAGCGGGGGGGTGACCGGGGAGCTGTTTTTT,CASRPSGGVTGELFF
.,TRBV29-1,TRBJ1-1,.,TGCAGCGTTACAGGGTGGGGGAACACTGAAGCTTTCTTT,CSVTGWGNTEAFF
few,TRBV7-7,TRBJ1-5,TRBD1,TGTGCTAGCAGCTTAGCCCGACAGGGGCCCCGGGGTCAGCCCCAGCATTTT,CASSLARQGPRGQPQHF
.,TRBV5-1,TRBJ1-3,.,TGCGCCAGCAGCTTGGGACGGAGCAACTCTGGAAACACCATATATTTT,CASSLGRSNSGNTIYF
.,TRBV5-1,TRBJ1-6,TRBD1,TGCGCCGGCAGCTTGGGACAGGCGGATTCACCCCTCCACTTT,CAGSLGQADSPLHF
.,TRBV5-4,TRBJ1-2,.,TGTGCCAGCAGCTTGCCCGACAGAAGCTATGGCTACACCTTC,CASSLPDRSYGYTF
.,TRBV6-6,TRBJ2-2,.,TGTGCCAGCAGGCCTCAGATGAACACCGGGGAGCTGTTTTTT,CASRPQMNTGELFF
.,TRBV10-3,TRBJ2-3,TRBD2,TGTGCCATCAGCAAAGGACTAGCGGGCACAGATACGCAGTATTTT,CAISKGLAGTDTQYF
.,TRBV6-5,TRBJ2-3,TRBD1,TGTGCCAGCAGTTATTCAGGGGGCAGGACAGATACGCAGTATTTT,CASSYSGGRTDTQYF
.,TRBV7-6,TRBJ2-1,.,TGTGCCAGCAGCCCCTCAGGGCAAGCAAACAATGAGCAGTTCTTC,CASSPSGQANNEQFF
.,TRBV5-1,TRBJ2-5,TRBD2,TGCGCCAGCAGCCCGGGACTAGCGGGGCGAGAGACCCAGTACTTC,CASSPGLAGRETQYF
.,TRBV5-1,TRBJ2-1,.,TGCGCCAGCAGCTCCCGGGTGAGCTCCTACAATGAGCAGTTCTTC,CASSSRVSSYNEQFF
.,TRBV7-2,TRBJ2-7,.,TGTGCCAGCAGGTCCGGGACCTACGAGCAGTACTTC,CASRSGTYEQYF
.,TRBV4-3,TRBJ2-2,.,TGCGCCAGCAGCCAAGATCCCCGGGGGGCGGGAGCATCCAGGGAGCTGTTTTTT,CASSQDPRGAGASRELFF
once,TRBV6-1,TRBJ1-1,.,TGTGCCAGCAGTGAAGATCCAGGGAGGAGGGCTGAAGCTTTCTTT,CASSEDPGRRAEAFF
few,TRBV7-6,TRBJ2-2,TRBD2,TGTGCCACCGGGACTAGCGGGCCCGGGGAGCTGTTTTTT,CATGTSGPGELFF
.,TRBV5-4,TRBJ2-6,.,TGTGCCAGCAGCTCCCGTTTGCGTGGCTCTGGGGCCAACGTCCTGACTTTC,CASSSRLRGSGANVLTF
.,TRBV5-1,TRBJ2-5,TRBD2,TGCGCCAGCAGCCCCGGGGGGACTAGCCAAGAGACCCAGTACTTC,CASSPGGTSQETQYF
.,TRBV9,TRBJ2-3,.,TGTGCCAGCAGCGTAGCGGGGGGCCTTCTAGATACGCAGTATTTT,CASSVAGGLLDTQYF
once,TRBV29-1,TRBJ2-6,.,TGCAGCGTTGAAGAGGGGGGGGCTGGGGCCAACGTCCTGCCTTTC,CSVEEGGAGANVLPF
few,TRBV5-1,TRBJ1-1,.,TGCGCCAGCAGCTTGGTGGTTTCCGGGGGGAACACTGAAGCTTTCTTT,CASSLVVSGGNTEAFF
.,TRBV5-6,TRBJ2-4,.,TGTGCCAGCAGCTGGTCGGTAGCCAAAAACATTCAGTACTTC,CASSWSVAKNIQYF
.,TRBV2,TRBJ2-1,TRBD2,TGTGCCAGCAGTGGCCTAGCGGGCCACAATGAGCAGTTCTTC,CASSGLAGHNEQFF
.,TRBV9,TRBJ2-1,.,TGTGCCAGCAGCCCCCGTGTTTACAATGAGCAGTTCTTC,CASSPRVYNEQFF
.,TRBV5-1,TRBJ2-1,TRBD2,TGCGCCAGCAGCCCCCCGGCGGGAGGTGGGAACAATGAGCAGTTCTTC,CASSPPAGGGNNEQFF
.,TRBV11-2,TRBJ1-1,TRBD1,TGTGCCAGCAGCACACCAACAGGGGGGAGGACTGAAGCTTTCTTT,CASSTPTGGRTEAFF
.,TRBV6-4,TRBJ2-1,TRBD1,TGTGCCAGCAGCCGACAGGGGGGCGATGAGCAGTTCTTC,CASSRQGGDEQFF
few,TRBV14,TRBJ1-1,TRBD1,TGTGCCTCCAAAATCAGCGGGACAGGGGGATACACTGAAGCTTTCTTT,CASKISGTGGYTEAFF